What follows are 2 T cell receptor beta chains derived from one specimen sequenced in a study of blood T cell repertoires in COVID-19. Libraries were prepared by immunoSEQ multiplex PCR; TCRdb keeps only in-frame clonotypes and omits some of them. The table records around 270,000 clones, 70% to 90% of them present only once. Source material: PBMCs or T cells enriched from blood (not recorded which). These receptors were taken from a woman aged 25 to 39 who had recovered from COVID-19.

The chain recombines TRBV28 with TRBJ1-4, with D possibly being TRBD1 (6 bases). Germline CDR1 and CDR2: MDHEN and SYDVKM. This CDR3 is built from 14 residues. Trimming stripped 7 bases from V and 3 bases from J, with 12 bases between. The CDR3 protein is CASTHRTANEKLFF. The CDR3 DNA sequence: TGTGCCAGCACCCATCGGACAGCTAATGAAAAACTGTTTTTT. The full variable domain, with the rest looked up from reference TRBV28 and TRBJ1-4, is DVKVTQSSRYLVKRTGEKVFLECVQDMDHENMFWYRQDPGLGLRLIYFSYDVKMKEKGDIPEGYSVSREKKERFSLILESASTNQTSMYLCASTHRTANEKLFFGSGTQLSVL.

The V gene is TRBV9, the J gene TRBJ1-1, with 9 bases lining up with TRBD1. From germline, CDR1 is SGDLS and CDR2 YYNGEE. The V segment lost 2 bases and the J segment 8 bases; nucleotides outside the gene matches: 10. CDR3 length equals 15 residues. This CDR3 is CASSVTPGQGREAFF. DNA of the CDR3: TGTGCCAGCAGCGTGACGCCTGGACAGGGGCGAGAAGCTTTCTTT.